This is a list of T cell receptor beta chains from one sample in a study of T cell responses to AZD1222 COVID-19 vaccine. The data were produced by immunoSEQ multiplex PCR, yet TCRdb's version contains in-frame clones alone and is incomplete. The sample contains some 89,000 clones, approximately 90% of which appear only once. This sample comprised peripheral blood, obtained on day 0 of AZD1222 vaccination. The receptor set was obtained from an adult in good health. Each CDR3 is given with its conserved first and last residue. Fields, in order: V gene, J gene, D gene, clone size, CDR3 DNA, CDR3 protein. The D gene is left open where the match is weak. Not all rows give a size; the values are once, few, many and, for expanded clones, a class.

>TRBV7-8|TRBJ2-1|TRBD1|-
TGTGCCAGCAGCTTATTTGGGACAGAAGACAATGAGCAGTTCTTC
CASSLFGTEDNEQFF
>TRBV9|TRBJ2-3|-|-
TGTGCCAGCAGCGCCTTAGACCAGGGGAACACAGATACGCAGTATTTT
CASSALDQGNTDTQYF
>TRBV7-8|TRBJ2-7|TRBD1|-
TGTGCCAGCAGCTTAAACCCAGGGGGCGCAGGAGGGCAGTACTTC
CASSLNPGGAGGQYF
>TRBV27|TRBJ1-3|TRBD1|-
TGTGCCAGCGCTACAGGGGCGCCTGGAAACACCATATATTTT
CASATGAPGNTIYF
>TRBV5-4|TRBJ1-6|-|-
TGTGCCAGCAGCCCGGGACTTGGGAATTCACCCCTCCACTTT
CASSPGLGNSPLHF
>TRBV5-1|TRBJ2-2|-|once
TGCGCCAGCAGCTCGGGGAGTCGGAACACCGGGGAGCTGTTTTTT
CASSSGSRNTGELFF
>TRBV19|TRBJ1-2|-|-
TGTGCCAGTAGTAACCCTGGAACGTATGGCTACACCTTC
CASSNPGTYGYTF
>TRBV7-6|TRBJ2-5|-|-
TGTGCCAGCAGCTTAGTGGAACACAACCAAGAGACCCAGTACTTC
CASSLVEHNQETQYF
>TRBV7-9|TRBJ2-1|-|-
TGTGCCAGCAGCCTGGGACAACCAGTATACAATGAGCAGTTCTTC
CASSLGQPVYNEQFF
>TRBV11-2|TRBJ1-3|-|-
TGTGCCAGCAGCTCGCCCTTAGGCACCTCTGGAAACACCATATATTTT
CASSSPLGTSGNTIYF
>TRBV3-1/TRBV3-2|TRBJ2-7|-|-
TGTGCCAGCAGCCAAGGAGGGGCTGGAGGAGAGCAGTACTTC
CASSQGGAGGEQYF
>TRBV12-3/TRBV12-4|TRBJ2-1|-|-
TGTGCCAGCAGTTCCCGGGGCCAGCGGCAGTTCTTC
CASSSRGQRQFF
>TRBV6-5|TRBJ1-2|-|once
TGTGCCAGCAGTTCATCCGGCAGGGGTCTGAGCTATGGCTACACCTTC
CASSSSGRGLSYGYTF
>TRBV11-2|TRBJ2-7|-|-
TGTGCCAGCAGCCCCGGATGGAGCGACGAGCAGTACTTC
CASSPGWSDEQYF
>TRBV12-3/TRBV12-4|TRBJ1-5|-|-
TGTGCCAGCAGGGAAAGGGGGTTACAGCCCCAGCATTTT
CASRERGLQPQHF
>TRBV7-2|TRBJ1-1|-|-
TGTGCCAGCAGCCCGGCAAAGGACAGCATGAACACTGAAGCTTTCTTT
CASSPAKDSMNTEAFF
>TRBV2|TRBJ2-5|-|-
TGTGCCAGCAGCCAAGAAGAGACCCAGTACTTC
CASSQEETQYF
>TRBV10-1|TRBJ2-1|TRBD1|-
TGCGCCAGCAGTGAGCCCGGGACAGGTTACAATGAGCAGTTCTTC
CASSEPGTGYNEQFF
>TRBV7-2|TRBJ1-5|-|-
TGTGCCAGCAGCTTAGCGTCCCAGGGTCAGAATCAGCCCCAGCATTTT
CASSLASQGQNQPQHF
>TRBV5-4|TRBJ2-7|-|-
TGTGCCAGCGGGGGGGGGCCCTCCTACGAGCAGTACTTC
CASGGGPSYEQYF
>TRBV27|TRBJ1-2|TRBD1|-
TGTGCCAGCAGCCCCCGCGGGGGGGCAGGGGGAAGCTATGGCTACACCTTC
CASSPRGGAGGSYGYTF
>TRBV6-6|TRBJ1-2|TRBD1|-
TGTGCCAGCAGTTACGACAGGGCGGACTATGGCTACACCTTC
CASSYDRADYGYTF
>TRBV30|TRBJ1-1|-|-
TGTGCCTGGAGTGTACTTTCGGGGCGCGGCACTGAAGCTTTCTTT
CAWSVLSGRGTEAFF
>TRBV13|TRBJ2-7|TRBD1|-
TGTGCCAGCAGCTTCTTCTTGACAGGGGGCAAGTACGAGCAGTACTTC
CASSFFLTGGKYEQYF
>TRBV27|TRBJ1-2|-|-
TGTGCCAGCAGTTTATTGGGGACACCCGGGGGGTATGGCTACACCTTC
CASSLLGTPGGYGYTF
>TRBV5-4|TRBJ2-3|-|-
TGTGCCAGCAGCTTGGCCGGGGGAGCAGATACGCAGTATTTT
CASSLAGGADTQYF
>TRBV2|TRBJ2-1|-|-
TGTGCCAGCATTACAGGGACCTACAATGAGCAGTTCTTC
CASITGTYNEQFF
>TRBV7-2|TRBJ1-5|-|many
TGTGCCAGCAGCTTAGAACCCAATCAGCCCCAGCATTTT
CASSLEPNQPQHF
>TRBV5-4|TRBJ2-3|-|-
TGTGCCAGCAGCTTGGTAGAGAGCACAGATACGCAGTATTTT
CASSLVESTDTQYF
>TRBV5-6|TRBJ2-3|-|-
TGTGCCAGCCATCGCACAGATACGCAGTATTTT
CASHRTDTQYF
>TRBV6-2/TRBV6-3|TRBJ2-5|-|-
TGTGCCAGCAGTTACGGTAGAGAGACCCAGTACTTC
CASSYGRETQYF
>TRBV21-1|TRBJ1-1|-|-
TGTGCCAGCAGCAAAGCGCGCGGGTATCCCAAAGGGAACACTGAAGCTTTCTTT
CASSKARGYPKGNTEAFF
>TRBV12-3/TRBV12-4|TRBJ1-1|-|few
TGTGCCAGCAGACCGTTAGGGAACACTGAAGCTTTCTTT
CASRPLGNTEAFF